The present TCR beta chain was sequenced within a study of blood T cell repertoires in COVID-19. Assay used: immunoSEQ multiplex PCR; TCRdb lists only in-frame clones, some missing. The profile covers about 74,000 clones, with 84% appearing a single time and about 10% taken by the ten largest. The receptor was isolated from a man between 45 and 60 years old with active COVID-19. The material sequenced was peripheral blood.

The CDR3 region is CASRTTHNQPQHF. In DNA, the CDR3 is TGTGCCAGCAGAACTACCCACAATCAGCCCCAGCATTTT. The chain carries TRBV2 and TRBJ1-5; D uncertain. CDR1 and CDR2 (germline): SNHLY, FYNNEI. Trimming removed 6 bases from V and 3 bases from J, with 9 bases in between. CDR3 length: 13 amino acids. The whole variable domain, filled in from reference TRBV2 and TRBJ1-5, reads EPEVTQTPSHQVTQMGQEVILRCVPISNHLYFYWYRQILGQKVEFLVSFYNNEISEKSEIFDDQFSVERPDGSNFTLKIRSTKLEDSAMYFCASRTTHNQPQHFGDGTRLSIL.